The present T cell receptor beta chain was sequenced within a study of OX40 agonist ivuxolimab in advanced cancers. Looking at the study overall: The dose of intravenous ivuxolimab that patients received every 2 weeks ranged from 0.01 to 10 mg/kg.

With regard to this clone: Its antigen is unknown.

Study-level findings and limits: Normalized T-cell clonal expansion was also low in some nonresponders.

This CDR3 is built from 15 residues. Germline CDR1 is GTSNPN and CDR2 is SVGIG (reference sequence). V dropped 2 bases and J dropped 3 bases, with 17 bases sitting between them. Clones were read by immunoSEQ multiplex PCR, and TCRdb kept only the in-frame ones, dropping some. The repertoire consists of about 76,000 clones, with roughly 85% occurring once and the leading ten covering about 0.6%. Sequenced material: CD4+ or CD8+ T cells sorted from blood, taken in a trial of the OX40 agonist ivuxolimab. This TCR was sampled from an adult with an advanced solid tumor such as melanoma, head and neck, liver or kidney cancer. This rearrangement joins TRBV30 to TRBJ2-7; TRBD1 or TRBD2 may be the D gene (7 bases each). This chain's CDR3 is CAWSTFRGGDYEQYF. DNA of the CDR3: TGTGCCTGGAGTACATTCAGGGGGGGAGACTACGAGCAGTACTTC.